This T cell receptor (beta chain) is from a study of spatial heterogeneity in lung cancer. Points from the study as a whole: Resection saw ubiquitous expanded tumor TCRs appear in blood more than follow-up did.

Described time point: sample taken at primary tumor resection. Unsorted whole RNA of tumor, nontumor lung or frozen PBMC was sequenced. This clonotype came up many times. Its target is unknown. This CDR3 comprises 13 residues. Germline trimming cut 8 bases from V and 4 bases from J; bases unmatched to any gene: 2. Germline V gene data show CDR1 as SGHAT and CDR2 as FQNNGV. Each molecule of TCR cDNA was tagged with one unique molecular identifier. TCRdb processed the 5' RACE reads anew with MiXCR; each CDR3 protein has one entry. The sample holds tens of thousands of distinct CDR3 sequences, roughly 7% seen once.

The sample consisted of PBMCs, taken at surgery. The clonotype originates from a female donor with early-stage non-small cell lung cancer. J is TRBJ2-1 and V is TRBV11-2, with 10 bases fitting TRBD2. This CDR3 reads CASGLAVYNEQFF. CDR3 sequence (DNA): TGTGCCAGCGGACTAGCGGTGTACAATGAGCAGTTCTTC.